This TCR beta chain was found in a study of blood T cell repertoires in COVID-19. On the study more broadly: The United States, Italy and Spain provided the acute and convalescent COVID-19 samples.

Germline values: CDR1 LGHNA, CDR2 YNFKEQ. The CDR3 contains 15 residues. After removal of 7 bases from V and 1 base from J, the junction contained 6 bases not matched to a gene. Clones were read by immunoSEQ multiplex PCR, and TCRdb kept only the in-frame ones, dropping some. The sample contains approximately 170,000 clones, 65% to 85% of which appear only once. This clone appeared a few times. Sequencing was done on a sample of peripheral blood. This sequence joins TRBV4-2 and TRBJ2-2; 7 bases line up with TRBD2. This receptor was taken from a man between 60 and 75 years old with active or convalescent COVID-19. The CDR3 protein is CASTYPGGNTGELFF. For the CDR3, the DNA is TGTGCCAGCACCTATCCGGGGGGGAACACCGGGGAGCTGTTTTTT.